The 7 T cell receptor beta chains in this list originate from one sample, sequenced in a study of breast tumors, draining lymph nodes, adjacent tissues. Samples came from axillary lymph nodes draining the breast cancer. MiXCR was run by TCRdb on the multiplex PCR reads, yielding one entry per CDR3 protein. The sample includes roughly 120,000 distinct CDR3 sequences, 15% to 20% of them seen just once. Sequencing was done on a sample of axillary lymph node tissue. These receptors all come from a female donor with breast cancer. Some clones in this sample may be carry-over from other donors' samples.

This clonotype occurred a few times. This may be a read error: a much more frequent sequence differs by one nucleotide. J is TRBJ2-1 and V is TRBV5-1, with a tentative D call TRBD2 (6 bases). The CDR3 is 15 residues long. Germline V lookup: CDR1 SGHRS, CDR2 YFSETQ. Trimming left V 2 bases short and J 7 bases short, with 16 bases between. The CDR3 sequence: CASSLTSSNENEQFF. CDR3 DNA sequence: TGCGCCAGCAGCTTAACTAGCTCAAATGAGAATGAGCAGTTCTTC.

This clonotype was counted a single time. Being one base from a much bigger clone, this may be a read error. The chain joins TRBV11-2 to TRBJ2-5; 13 bases line up with TRBD2. Germline V gives CDR1 SGHAT, CDR2 FQNNGV. This CDR3 comprises 14 residues. The CDR3 DNA reads TGTGCCAGCAGCTTAGGACTAGCGGGGGGCCCACTACACTTC. This gives the protein CASSLGLAGGPLHF.

This clonotype was detected many times. CDR3 loop: CAISESISAGVGYNEQFF. The DNA of the CDR3 is TGTGCCATCAGTGAGTCGATTTCAGCGGGGGTCGGTTACAATGAGCAGTTCTTC. V usage is TRBV10-3 and J usage is TRBJ2-1; the match to TRBD2 covers 8 bases. This CDR3 comprises 18 residues. Germline CDR1 and CDR2: ENHRY and SYGVKD. Trimming cost V 0 bases and J 4 bases; bases outside gene matches: 11.

A few counts support this clonotype. The rearrangement joins TRBV3-1 to TRBJ1-2; tentative D call: TRBD1 (6 bases). Trimming pared 5 bases from V and 4 bases from J, leaving 20 bases between. Germline V gene sequence: CDR1 LGHDT, CDR2 YNNKEL (reference sequence). The CDR3 loop spans 16 amino acids. CDR3 loop: CASSEYEGQGSYGYTF. As DNA, the CDR3 is TGTGCCAGCAGCGAGTACGAGGGGCAGGGGAGCTATGGCTACACCTTC.

This clonotype was picked up many times. The J gene is TRBJ2-3, the V gene TRBV7-8; D possibly corresponds to TRBD1 (6 bases). Trimming shortened V by 5 bases and J by 3 bases, and 21 bases separated the two germline ends. The CDR3 consists of 17 residues. Per the germline V gene, CDR1 is SGHVS and CDR2 is FQNEAQ. Here the CDR3 DNA reads TGTGCCAGCAGCCAGAGGTACAGGGCTGGTCTGACAGATACGCAGTATTTT. It translates to CASSQRYRAGLTDTQYF. Based on the CDR3 plus reference TRBV7-8 and TRBJ2-3, the full variable domain is GAGVSQSPRYKVAKRGQDVALRCDPISGHVSLFWYQQALGQGPEFLTYFQNEAQLDKSGLPSDRFFAERPEGSVSTLKIQRTQQEDSAVYLCASSQRYRAGLTDTQYFGPGTRLTVL.

This clonotype was seen ten or more times. CDR3 in DNA: TGTGCCTGGAGTGTACAGGTCGGATCACCCCTCCACTTT. Amino acid sequence: CAWSVQVGSPLHF. The chain joins TRBV30 to TRBJ1-6; a possible D gene is TRBD1 (5 bases). Trimming left V 0 bases short and J 10 bases short, with 10 bases between. Germline V gene data show CDR1 as GTSNPN and CDR2 as SVGIG (reference sequence). This CDR3 is built from 13 residues.

There are many counts of this clonotype. V is TRBV6-6 and J is TRBJ1-4; TRBD1 might be the D (6 bases). CDR1 and CDR2 from the germline V gene are MNHNY and SVGAGI (reference sequence). Deletions cut 0 bases from V and 8 bases from J, with 13 bases between. The CDR3 consists of 15 residues. The CDR3 DNA is TGTGCCAGCAGTTACTCAGCGGTGGGGGGCGAAAAACTGTTTTTT. Residues: CASSYSAVGGEKLFF.